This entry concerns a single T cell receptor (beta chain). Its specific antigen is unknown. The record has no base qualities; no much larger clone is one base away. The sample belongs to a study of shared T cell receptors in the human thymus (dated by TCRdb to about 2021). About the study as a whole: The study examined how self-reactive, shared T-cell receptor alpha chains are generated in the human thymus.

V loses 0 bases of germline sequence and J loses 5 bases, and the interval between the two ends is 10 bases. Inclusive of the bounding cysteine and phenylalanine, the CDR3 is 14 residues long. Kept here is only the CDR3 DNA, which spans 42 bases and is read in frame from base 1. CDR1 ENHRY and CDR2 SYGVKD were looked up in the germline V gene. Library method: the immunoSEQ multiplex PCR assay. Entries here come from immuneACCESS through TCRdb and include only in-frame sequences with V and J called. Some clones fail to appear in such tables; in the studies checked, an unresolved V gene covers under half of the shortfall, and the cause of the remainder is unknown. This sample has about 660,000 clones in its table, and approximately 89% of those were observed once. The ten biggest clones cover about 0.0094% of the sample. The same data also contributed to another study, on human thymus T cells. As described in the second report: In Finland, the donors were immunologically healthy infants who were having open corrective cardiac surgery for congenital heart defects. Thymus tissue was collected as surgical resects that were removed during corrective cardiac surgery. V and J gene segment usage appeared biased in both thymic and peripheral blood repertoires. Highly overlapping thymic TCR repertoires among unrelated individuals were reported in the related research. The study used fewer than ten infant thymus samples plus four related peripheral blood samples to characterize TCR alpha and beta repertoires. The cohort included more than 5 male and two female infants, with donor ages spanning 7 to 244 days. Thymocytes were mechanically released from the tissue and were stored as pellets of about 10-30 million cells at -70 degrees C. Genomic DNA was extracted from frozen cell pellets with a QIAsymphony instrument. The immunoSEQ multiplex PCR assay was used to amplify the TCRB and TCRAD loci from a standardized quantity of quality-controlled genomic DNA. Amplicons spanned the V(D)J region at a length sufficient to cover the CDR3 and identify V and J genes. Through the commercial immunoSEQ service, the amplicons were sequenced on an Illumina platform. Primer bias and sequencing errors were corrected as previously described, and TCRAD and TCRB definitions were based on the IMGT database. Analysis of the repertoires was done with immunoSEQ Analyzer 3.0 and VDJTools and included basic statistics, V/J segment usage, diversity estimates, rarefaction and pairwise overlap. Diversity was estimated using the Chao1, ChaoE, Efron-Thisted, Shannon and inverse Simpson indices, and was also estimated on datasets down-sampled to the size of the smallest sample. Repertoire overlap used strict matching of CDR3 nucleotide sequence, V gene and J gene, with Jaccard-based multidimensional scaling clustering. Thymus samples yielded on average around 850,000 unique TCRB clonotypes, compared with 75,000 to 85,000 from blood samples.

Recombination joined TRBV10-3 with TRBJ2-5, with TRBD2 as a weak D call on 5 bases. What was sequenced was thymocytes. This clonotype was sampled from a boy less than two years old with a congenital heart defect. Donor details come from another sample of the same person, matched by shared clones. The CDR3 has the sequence CAISESGVEETQYF. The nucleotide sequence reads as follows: TGTGCCATCAGTGAGTCGGGAGTCGAGGAGACCCAGTACTTC.